Listed below are T cell receptor beta chains from one sample, sequenced in a study of PD-1 blockade in classical Hodgkin lymphoma. This table comes from immunoSEQ multiplex PCR, and its TCRdb copy is limited to in-frame clones, with some not included. Of tens of thousands of clones detected, around 80% appear once; the ten largest clones hold 17%. The specimen was peripheral blood mononuclear cells (PBMCs), collected before the second cycle of nivolumab. These TCRs come from a human donor with classical Hodgkin lymphoma. Each CDR3 is given with its conserved first and last residue. The order of the fields is D gene, J gene, clone size, V gene, CDR3 DNA, CDR3 protein. The D gene is left open where the match is weak. Expanded clones get a size class; other rows say once, few or many, or leave the size out.

d_call: .
j_call: TRBJ2-5
clone_size: .
v_call: TRBV9
cdr3_nt: TGTGCCAGCAGCCTAGGAGTAGGAGAGACCCAGTACTTC
cdr3_aa: CASSLGVGETQYF

d_call: .
j_call: TRBJ2-5
clone_size: .
v_call: TRBV10-3
cdr3_nt: TGTGCCAGCAGTTGGGCGGCGGGACAGACAGAGACCCAGTACTTC
cdr3_aa: CASSWAAGQTETQYF

d_call: TRBD2
j_call: TRBJ2-5
clone_size: .
v_call: TRBV11-2
cdr3_nt: TGTGCCAGCAGCTTAGGACTAGCGGGAGAGACCCAGTACTTC
cdr3_aa: CASSLGLAGETQYF

d_call: .
j_call: TRBJ2-3
clone_size: .
v_call: TRBV27
cdr3_nt: TGTGCCAGCAGTTTACGGCGGTCCACAGATACGCAGTATTTT
cdr3_aa: CASSLRRSTDTQYF

d_call: .
j_call: TRBJ1-2
clone_size: .
v_call: TRBV28
cdr3_nt: TGTGCCAGCAGTTTCCTCGCGGCAGATTTAACCTATGGCTACACCTTC
cdr3_aa: CASSFLAADLTYGYTF

d_call: .
j_call: TRBJ1-2
clone_size: .
v_call: TRBV28
cdr3_nt: TGTGCCAGCCTAAAGCCAGGGGCCGATAGCTACACCTTC
cdr3_aa: CASLKPGADSYTF

d_call: TRBD1
j_call: TRBJ2-3
clone_size: .
v_call: TRBV6-6
cdr3_nt: TGTGCCAGCAGAGCCGGGACAGCCGGCACAGATACGCAGTATTTT
cdr3_aa: CASRAGTAGTDTQYF

d_call: .
j_call: TRBJ1-6
clone_size: once
v_call: TRBV6-5
cdr3_nt: TGTGCCAGCAGCGCTGACACATTGGGGGATTCACCCCTCCACTTT
cdr3_aa: CASSADTLGDSPLHF

d_call: TRBD1
j_call: TRBJ1-2
clone_size: few
v_call: TRBV12-5
cdr3_nt: TGTGCTAGTGGTTCTCGGGACAGGGAAAATGGCTACACCTTC
cdr3_aa: CASGSRDRENGYTF

d_call: TRBD1
j_call: TRBJ2-5
clone_size: once
v_call: TRBV7-9
cdr3_nt: TGTGCCAGCAGCTCTCCGGGACAGCAAGAGACCCAGTACTTC
cdr3_aa: CASSSPGQQETQYF

d_call: .
j_call: TRBJ1-6
clone_size: .
v_call: TRBV5-1
cdr3_nt: TGCGCCAGCAGCTTGGAGGGGCAGGTGATTAATTCACCCCTCCACTTT
cdr3_aa: CASSLEGQVINSPLHF

d_call: .
j_call: TRBJ1-6
clone_size: .
v_call: TRBV28
cdr3_nt: TGTGCCAGCAGTTCTACAGGGTACGAATCACCCCTCCACTTT
cdr3_aa: CASSSTGYESPLHF

d_call: .
j_call: TRBJ2-1
clone_size: .
v_call: TRBV5-1
cdr3_nt: TGCGCCAGCAGCTTGGGGGTTCGACTGGCGGTAAATGAGCAGTTCTTC
cdr3_aa: CASSLGVRLAVNEQFF

d_call: .
j_call: TRBJ2-3
clone_size: .
v_call: TRBV10-3
cdr3_nt: TGTGCCATCATGGACATCACCTCAGATACGCAGTATTTT
cdr3_aa: CAIMDITSDTQYF

d_call: .
j_call: TRBJ2-3
clone_size: .
v_call: TRBV2
cdr3_nt: TGTGCCAGCACCGCCTGGGCAGATACGCAGTATTTT
cdr3_aa: CASTAWADTQYF

d_call: .
j_call: TRBJ2-3
clone_size: few
v_call: TRBV29-1
cdr3_nt: TGCAGCGTTGACGGGGGTGGAGATACGCAGTATTTT
cdr3_aa: CSVDGGGDTQYF

d_call: TRBD1
j_call: TRBJ2-3
clone_size: .
v_call: TRBV11-3
cdr3_nt: TGTGCCAGCAGCTTGGACGGGACAGGGATAGAGACGCAGTATTTT
cdr3_aa: CASSLDGTGIETQYF

d_call: TRBD2
j_call: TRBJ2-7
clone_size: few
v_call: TRBV9
cdr3_nt: TGTGCCAGCAGCGTTAGCGGGGCGAACTACGAGCAGTACTTC
cdr3_aa: CASSVSGANYEQYF

d_call: TRBD2
j_call: TRBJ2-1
clone_size: .
v_call: TRBV7-8
cdr3_nt: TGTGCCAGCAGCCCCGAACCTAGCGGGGTCTACAATGAGCAGTTCTTC
cdr3_aa: CASSPEPSGVYNEQFF

d_call: .
j_call: TRBJ1-6
clone_size: .
v_call: TRBV9
cdr3_nt: TGTGCCAGCAGCGTAGCTACTCAACCTGGCAATTCACCCCTCCACTTT
cdr3_aa: CASSVATQPGNSPLHF

d_call: .
j_call: TRBJ1-6
clone_size: once
v_call: TRBV7-9
cdr3_nt: TGTGCCAGCAGCTTAGAGTCACAGGGCTTTGCGCCCCTCCACTTT
cdr3_aa: CASSLESQGFAPLHF

d_call: .
j_call: TRBJ2-2
clone_size: .
v_call: TRBV19
cdr3_nt: TGTGCCAGTAGTTCAAGACAAAGGGGCGCCGGGGAGCTGTTTTTT
cdr3_aa: CASSSRQRGAGELFF

d_call: .
j_call: TRBJ2-5
clone_size: .
v_call: TRBV4-3
cdr3_nt: TGCGCCAGCAGCCAGAGGCCTAGCACAGAGACCCAGTACTTC
cdr3_aa: CASSQRPSTETQYF

d_call: .
j_call: TRBJ2-7
clone_size: .
v_call: TRBV7-2
cdr3_nt: TGTGCCAGCAGCCACGCCGGGACCGAGAAGGGTGGGCAGTACTTC
cdr3_aa: CASSHAGTEKGGQYF

d_call: .
j_call: TRBJ1-6
clone_size: once
v_call: TRBV6-4
cdr3_nt: TGTGCCAGCACCCCGGACGGAGCTAATTCACCCCTCCACTTT
cdr3_aa: CASTPDGANSPLHF

d_call: .
j_call: TRBJ1-2
clone_size: .
v_call: TRBV7-2
cdr3_nt: TGTGCCAGCAGCCCGAAAGCTAACTATGGCTACACCTTC
cdr3_aa: CASSPKANYGYTF

d_call: TRBD2
j_call: TRBJ2-1
clone_size: .
v_call: TRBV7-2
cdr3_nt: TGTGCCGGAACTAGCGGAAACAATGAGCAGTTCTTC
cdr3_aa: CAGTSGNNEQFF

d_call: TRBD2
j_call: TRBJ2-3
clone_size: .
v_call: TRBV4-3
cdr3_nt: TGCGCCAGCAGCTCCCTTAGCGGGAGGGTCACAGATACGCAGTATTTT
cdr3_aa: CASSSLSGRVTDTQYF

d_call: .
j_call: TRBJ2-3
clone_size: .
v_call: TRBV6-4
cdr3_nt: TGTGCCAGCAGTACCGGGAACACAGATACGCAGTATTTT
cdr3_aa: CASSTGNTDTQYF

d_call: TRBD1
j_call: TRBJ1-5
clone_size: .
v_call: TRBV4-1
cdr3_nt: TGCGCCAGCAGCCAAGCCGACAGGGCCAGCAATCAGCCCCAGCATTTT
cdr3_aa: CASSQADRASNQPQHF

d_call: .
j_call: TRBJ2-7
clone_size: .
v_call: TRBV7-8
cdr3_nt: TGTGCCAGCAGGGAGAGCTCCTACGAGCAGTACTTC
cdr3_aa: CASRESSYEQYF

d_call: TRBD2
j_call: TRBJ2-3
clone_size: .
v_call: TRBV19
cdr3_nt: TGTGCCAGTAGTAGGCGGGGGGAGGGCACAGATACGCAGTATTTT
cdr3_aa: CASSRRGEGTDTQYF

d_call: TRBD1
j_call: TRBJ1-2
clone_size: .
v_call: TRBV6-1
cdr3_nt: TGTGCCAGCAGTGGAACAGGGGGCTGGGGCTATGGCTACACCTTC
cdr3_aa: CASSGTGGWGYGYTF

d_call: .
j_call: TRBJ2-6
clone_size: .
v_call: TRBV7-7
cdr3_nt: TGTGCCAGCAGCCCGTATCTGCCACAAAGTCGGGCCAACGTCCTGACTTTC
cdr3_aa: CASSPYLPQSRANVLTF

d_call: TRBD2
j_call: TRBJ2-7
clone_size: .
v_call: TRBV25-1
cdr3_nt: TGTGCCAGCAGTGGTCCGGGACTAGCCTACGAGCAGTACTTC
cdr3_aa: CASSGPGLAYEQYF

d_call: TRBD1
j_call: TRBJ1-2
clone_size: .
v_call: TRBV5-1
cdr3_nt: TGCGCCAGCACCGCCGGGACAGGGGGCTGGGGCTATGGCTACACCTTC
cdr3_aa: CASTAGTGGWGYGYTF

d_call: .
j_call: TRBJ2-1
clone_size: .
v_call: TRBV27
cdr3_nt: TGTGCCAGCAGAGGGCTCGGATTTCGCGGTGAGCAGTTCTTC
cdr3_aa: CASRGLGFRGEQFF

d_call: .
j_call: TRBJ1-4
clone_size: .
v_call: TRBV28
cdr3_nt: TGTGCCAGCAGTCAAGGCACGGTTAATGAAAAACTGTTTTTT
cdr3_aa: CASSQGTVNEKLFF

d_call: .
j_call: TRBJ2-2
clone_size: .
v_call: TRBV5-1
cdr3_nt: TGCGCCAGCAGCGTAGGGGTGGCGAACACCGGGGAGCTGTTTTTT
cdr3_aa: CASSVGVANTGELFF

d_call: TRBD1
j_call: TRBJ2-1
clone_size: .
v_call: TRBV19
cdr3_nt: TGTGCCAGTAGTATTGGGACAGGCCCTTACAATGAGCAGTTCTTC
cdr3_aa: CASSIGTGPYNEQFF

d_call: .
j_call: TRBJ2-2
clone_size: .
v_call: TRBV19
cdr3_nt: TGTGCCAGTAGTCTACGGACTCCTACTCCAGGGGAGCTGTTTTTT
cdr3_aa: CASSLRTPTPGELFF

d_call: .
j_call: TRBJ2-7
clone_size: .
v_call: TRBV4-3
cdr3_nt: TGCGCCAGCAGCCAAGAGGCGGGGTCAGGCCACGAGCAGTACTTC
cdr3_aa: CASSQEAGSGHEQYF

d_call: .
j_call: TRBJ1-2
clone_size: .
v_call: TRBV30
cdr3_nt: TGTGCCTGGAGGGACACCTCTTACTATGGCTACACCTTC
cdr3_aa: CAWRDTSYYGYTF

d_call: .
j_call: TRBJ2-5
clone_size: .
v_call: TRBV5-3
cdr3_nt: TGTGCCAGAAGCCGCGACTCCAGGATTAGCTGGGTGGAGACCCAGTACTTC
cdr3_aa: CARSRDSRISWVETQYF

d_call: .
j_call: TRBJ1-1
clone_size: .
v_call: TRBV5-1
cdr3_nt: TGCGCCAGCAGCCGAACAGGGCTGACGGACACTGAAGCTTTCTTT
cdr3_aa: CASSRTGLTDTEAFF

d_call: .
j_call: TRBJ1-6
clone_size: .
v_call: TRBV18
cdr3_nt: TGTGCCACGACAGCTGGGTCTAATTCACCCCTCCACTTT
cdr3_aa: CATTAGSNSPLHF

d_call: .
j_call: TRBJ1-3
clone_size: .
v_call: TRBV5-6
cdr3_nt: TGTGCCAGCAGCTTGGGCCGCTCTGGAAACACCATATATTTT
cdr3_aa: CASSLGRSGNTIYF

d_call: .
j_call: TRBJ2-6
clone_size: .
v_call: TRBV5-6
cdr3_nt: TGTGCCAGCAGCACACCCAACTCTGGGGCCAACGTCCTGACTTTC
cdr3_aa: CASSTPNSGANVLTF

d_call: .
j_call: TRBJ2-2
clone_size: .
v_call: TRBV7-2
cdr3_nt: TGTGCCAGCAGCTTATACCCGATAGAGGAGCTGTTTTTT
cdr3_aa: CASSLYPIEELFF

d_call: .
j_call: TRBJ2-3
clone_size: medium-sized
v_call: TRBV14
cdr3_nt: TGTGCCAGCAGTCAACCCAGCCGGGGACACGAAAGCACAGATACGCAGTATTTT
cdr3_aa: CASSQPSRGHESTDTQYF

d_call: .
j_call: TRBJ2-1
clone_size: .
v_call: TRBV30
cdr3_nt: TGTGCCTGGAGTGGGACCTCGCCGTTCTTC
cdr3_aa: CAWSGTSPFF

d_call: .
j_call: TRBJ1-5
clone_size: .
v_call: TRBV28
cdr3_nt: TGTGCCAGCAGTTCCCTCGGGGGAAATCAGCCCCAGCATTTT
cdr3_aa: CASSSLGGNQPQHF

d_call: TRBD2
j_call: TRBJ2-2
clone_size: .
v_call: TRBV9
cdr3_nt: TGTGCCAGCAGCGTAAGCAGGGAGGGCACCGGGGAGCTGTTTTTT
cdr3_aa: CASSVSREGTGELFF

d_call: .
j_call: TRBJ2-2
clone_size: .
v_call: TRBV11-2
cdr3_nt: TGTGCCAGCAGCTTAGTCAGGGATGCCGGGGAGCTGTTTTTT
cdr3_aa: CASSLVRDAGELFF